The 21 T cell receptor beta chains below all came from one sample that was sequenced in a study of shared clonotypes between healthy human individuals. Profiling relied on immunoSEQ multiplex PCR, and the TCRdb table lists in-frame clones only, not all of them. Here the sample spans about 960,000 clones, approximately 76% being singletons. Sample: memory CD4+ T cells sorted from blood. Subset given: CD45RA-negative fraction. The receptors were gathered from a man aged 18-30 years in good health.

V and J are TRBV2 and TRBJ2-2; weak D call: TRBD1 (6 bases). Germline CDR1 is SNHLY and CDR2 is FYNNEI. The CDR3 loop spans 15 amino acids. V lost 5 bases, J lost 0 bases, and 10 bases lay in between. Here the CDR3 DNA reads TGTGCCAGCAGTTCCGGGACAACGAACACCGGGGAGCTGTTTTTT. This encodes CASSSGTTNTGELFF.

The chain combines TRBV6-1 with TRBJ2-7, with TRBD2 matching over 8 bases. The CDR3 contains 13 residues. V shed 4 bases, J shed 7 bases, and the junction held 6 bases outside the gene matches. Germline CDR1 reads MNHNS; CDR2 reads SASEGT. The CDR3 sequence: CASSAGGQREQYF. The CDR3 DNA sequence: TGTGCCAGCAGTGCGGGGGGGCAGAGAGAGCAGTACTTC.

Remarks on this clone: Different DNA sequences within this sample yield the same CDR3. CDR3 amino acids: CASSPLAGELFF. Written as DNA, the CDR3 is TGTGCCAGCTCACCGTTGGCCGGGGAGCTGTTTTTT. The rearrangement joins TRBV18 to TRBJ2-2, with D unclear. CDR3 size: 12 residues. V lost 3 bases to trimming and J lost 6 bases, with 5 bases between them. Per germline, CDR1 KGHSH and CDR2 LQKENI.

The V gene is TRBV10-3, the J gene TRBJ2-7; either TRBD1 or TRBD2 may supply D (5 bases each). The CDR3 extends over 13 amino acids. Trimming left V 2 bases short and J 2 bases short, with 7 bases between. CDR1 is ENHRY and CDR2 is SYGVKD in the germline V gene. CDR3 in amino acids: CAISEGGTYEQYF. DNA for the CDR3: TGTGCCATCAGTGAGGGGGGTACCTACGAGCAGTACTTC.

The J gene is TRBJ2-1, the V gene TRBV11-3; weak D call: TRBD1 (5 bases). The germline CDR1 and CDR2 sequences are SGHNT and YENEEA. The CDR3 covers 13 residues. V gave up 3 bases and J gave up 8 bases, with 11 bases separating them. In nucleotides, the CDR3 is TGTGCCAGCAGCTTGCAGGGCCTCGATGAGCAGTTCTTC. This gives the protein CASSLQGLDEQFF.

This clone has just a few counts. Other DNA variants within this sample encode the same CDR3. The rearrangement uses TRBV7-9 and TRBJ2-5, with TRBD2 as a possible D gene (5 bases). Deletions cut 4 bases from V and 5 bases from J, with 5 bases between. The CDR3 contains 11 residues. Germline V CDR1 and CDR2: SEHNR, FQNEAQ (reference sequence). For the CDR3, the DNA is TGTGCCAGCAGCTCGGGGGAGACCCAGTACTTC. It codes for CASSSGETQYF.

The chain recombines TRBV5-1 with TRBJ2-3, with 8 positions matching TRBD2. V shed 4 bases, J shed 6 bases, and the junction held 10 bases outside the gene matches. Germline assignment: CDR1 SGHRS and CDR2 YFSETQ. The CDR3 runs to 15 residues. In DNA, the CDR3 is TGCGCCAGCAGCCGTAGCGGGGTCTTCCCCGATACGCAGTATTTT. Its translation is CASSRSGVFPDTQYF.

CDR3 sequence: CASSFVGGGFNGYTF. In DNA form, the CDR3 reads TGTGCCAGCAGTTTCGTCGGTGGGGGTTTCAATGGCTACACCTTC. The gene calls are TRBV28 and TRBJ1-2; D might be TRBD1 (5 bases). This CDR3 is built from 15 residues. The germline V gene encodes CDR1 MDHEN and CDR2 SYDVKM. Trimming removed 3 bases from V and 6 bases from J, with 17 bases in between.

This clone was observed a few times. This chain uses TRBV4-1 with TRBJ2-7; 12 positions match TRBD2. This CDR3 is 18 amino acids long. Germline CDR1 is MGHRA and CDR2 is YSYEKL. J gave up 6 bases and V 4 bases, and 16 bases lay outside the gene matches. The CDR3 sequence is CASSRPTLLAGGPGEQYF. CDR3 in DNA: TGCGCCAGCAGCCGACCCACCCTTCTAGCGGGGGGGCCGGGCGAGCAGTACTTC.

The CDR3 bases are TGTGCCAGCAGCCCGGGCAGTTCTAACTATGGCTACACCTTC. It yields the protein CASSPGSSNYGYTF. The V and J genes are TRBV7-2 and TRBJ1-2; no reliable D call. The CDR3 has 14 residues. The V gene lost 5 bases and the J gene lost 0 bases, with 10 bases spanning the gap. Germline V gene data show CDR1 as SGHTA and CDR2 as FQGNSA.

V gene TRBV28 combines with J gene TRBJ1-3, with D unclear. The CDR3 contains 17 residues. Germline V CDR1 and CDR2: MDHEN, SYDVKM. Trimming cost V 2 bases and J 0 bases, with 14 bases left between them. CDR3 coding DNA: TGTGCCAGCAGTTTAGCCCGGGAGGTAAACTCTGGAAACACCATATATTTT. This codes for CASSLAREVNSGNTIYF.

CDR3 nucleotides: TGTGCCAGTACGGTGGCAGGGGGCAAGGTGGCTGAAGCTTTCTTT. Translation gives CASTVAGGKVAEAFF. The J gene is TRBJ1-1, the V gene TRBV19; 8 bases match TRBD1. The V gene's germline CDR1 is LNHDA and CDR2 SQIVND (reference sequence). CDR3 length equals 15 residues. V lost 7 bases to trimming and J lost 6 bases; unmatched junction nucleotides: 13.

The gene calls are TRBV7-2 and TRBJ2-3; TRBD2 aligns across 15 bases. The V gene's germline CDR1 is SGHTA and CDR2 FQGNSA. This CDR3 region has 16 residues. Trimming cost V 2 bases and J 7 bases; bases outside gene matches: 4. The CDR3 reads CASSLWTSGRVNTQYF. The CDR3 DNA follows: TGTGCCAGCAGCTTATGGACTAGCGGGAGGGTGAATACGCAGTATTTT.

This clone was seen a single time. J is TRBJ1-5 and V is TRBV30, with unresolved D. Germline-derived CDR1 and CDR2 are GTSNPN and SVGIG (reference sequence). The CDR3 is made up of 14 amino acids. V lost 2 bases to trimming and J lost 7 bases, with 15 bases between them. Here the CDR3 reads CAWSPGVGYQPQHF. The DNA for the CDR3 is TGTGCCTGGAGTCCCGGAGTGGGGTACCAGCCCCAGCATTTT.

The rearrangement joins TRBV5-7 to TRBJ2-7; tentatively, D is TRBD2 (7 bases). TRBV5-7 is labeled an ORF, and its function is uncertain. This CDR3 comprises 14 residues. The ends were cut back, 2 bases at V and 5 bases at J, with 14 bases in the middle. The CDR3 is CASSLGRGGNEQYF. The CDR3 DNA reads TGTGCCAGCAGCTTAGGTAGGGGGGGTAACGAGCAGTACTTC.

The chain combines TRBV10-3 with TRBJ1-4, with a possible D match to TRBD1 (6 bases). Germline assignment: CDR1 ENHRY and CDR2 SYGVKD. The V end lost 6 bases, the J end lost 6 bases, and 11 bases lay between the germline ends. CDR3 length: 13 residues. CDR3 bases: TGTGCCATCAGACAGGGTTTTGATGAAAAACTGTTTTTT. Amino acids: CAIRQGFDEKLFF.

The genes are TRBV25-1 and TRBJ1-2; 7 positions match TRBD1. This CDR3 comprises 12 residues. J gave up 13 bases and V 2 bases, and 7 bases lay outside the gene matches. Germline assignment: CDR1 MGHDK and CDR2 SYGVNS. CDR3 sequence (DNA): TGTGCCAGCAGTGAACGACAGGGTTCGGTCACCTTC. Translated, it gives CASSERQGSVTF.

V is TRBV5-8 and J is TRBJ2-5; D may correspond to TRBD1 or TRBD2 (5 bases each). The V gene lost 0 bases and the J gene lost 9 bases, with 9 bases spanning the gap. Germline V gene lookup returns CDR1 SGHTS and CDR2 YDEGEE. This CDR3 comprises 12 residues. CDR3 sequence: CASSLDVGAQYF. In nucleotides, the CDR3 is TGTGCCAGCAGCTTGGATGTGGGGGCCCAGTACTTC.

Ten or more counts support this clone. The chain recombines TRBV6-6 with TRBJ1-6; 9 bases fit TRBD1. The junction had 0 bases not matched to a gene; V was cut back by 8 bases and J by 4 bases. Germline V gives CDR1 MNHNY, CDR2 SVGAGI (reference sequence). The CDR3 covers 13 residues. CDR3 sequence reads: CASGTGYNSPLHF. CDR3 coding DNA: TGTGCCAGCGGGACAGGGTATAATTCACCCCTCCACTTT.

DNA for the CDR3: TGTGCCAGCAGCTTGGCCGGGACAGGGGGAGGTGGCTACACCTTC. It specifies CASSLAGTGGGGYTF. The chain uses TRBV5-4 and TRBJ1-2; 11 bases fit TRBD1. Germline V gene sequence: CDR1 SGHNT, CDR2 YYREEE (reference sequence). This CDR3 region has 15 residues. V was clipped by 0 bases and J by 7 bases; unmatched bases: 5. The full variable domain, rest sourced from reference TRBV5-4 and TRBJ1-2, is ETGVTQSPTHLIKTRGQQVTLRCSSQSGHNTVSWYQQALGQGPQFIFQYYREEENGRGNFPPRFSGLQFPNYSSELNVNALELDDSALYLCASSLAGTGGGGYTFGSGTRLTVV.

The gene calls are TRBV5-1 and TRBJ2-7; D remains unclear. This CDR3 comprises 14 residues. Trimming removed 1 base at V and 6 bases at J, with 14 bases between. CDR1 and CDR2 (germline): SGHRS, YFSETQ. CDR3 residues: CASSLSVSLPEQYF. The CDR3 DNA sequence: TGCGCCAGCAGCTTGTCGGTTTCCCTCCCCGAGCAGTACTTC. The whole variable domain, remainder taken from reference TRBV5-1 and TRBJ2-7, is KAGVTQTPRYLIKTRGQQVTLSCSPISGHRSVSWYQQTPGQGLQFLFEYFSETQRNKGNFPGRFSGRQFSNSRSEMNVSTLELGDSALYLCASSLSVSLPEQYFGPGTRLTVT.